The clone carrying this T cell receptor beta chain was counted only a few times. Its antigen is as yet unknown. The data were obtained in a study of T-cell memory formation after mild COVID-19. For the study at large: TCR clusters showed largely donor specificity.

V was pared by 5 bases and J by 7 bases, with 18 bases between. CDR3 size: 14 residues. From germline, CDR1 is SGHTA and CDR2 FQGNSA. Barcoded TCR alpha and TCR beta cDNA libraries with UMIs came from 5'RACE using constant-segment primers. MiXCR was run by TCRdb on the 5' RACE reads, yielding one entry per CDR3 protein. Found here are about 600,000 distinct CDR3 sequences, less than 25% of them singletons; the top ten hold about 8.2%. Study-level results: Largely, contracting CD4+ clones fell within CM and EM, and contracting CD8+ clones within EMRA. Clones that contracted from day 15 to 85 were balanced CD4/CD8, while later expanders leaned CD4+.

This receptor was obtained from an adult woman who had mild COVID-19 (a few samples of this study predate the infection). Cell type and time point are not known. Material: PBMCs or a T cell subset sorted from them (not recorded which). This sequence joins TRBV7-2 and TRBJ2-7; possibly TRBD2 for D (6 bases). The CDR3 DNA reads as TGTGCCAGCAGCCGGGACTTTAACCAGTTGGAGCAGTACTTC. Its protein product is CASSRDFNQLEQYF. The full variable domain, completed using reference TRBV7-2 and TRBJ2-7, is GAGVSQSPSNKVTEKGKDVELRCDPISGHTALYWYRQSLGQGLEFLIYFQGNSAPDKSGLPSDRFSAERTGGSVSTLTIQRTQQEDSAVYLCASSRDFNQLEQYFGPGTRLTVT.